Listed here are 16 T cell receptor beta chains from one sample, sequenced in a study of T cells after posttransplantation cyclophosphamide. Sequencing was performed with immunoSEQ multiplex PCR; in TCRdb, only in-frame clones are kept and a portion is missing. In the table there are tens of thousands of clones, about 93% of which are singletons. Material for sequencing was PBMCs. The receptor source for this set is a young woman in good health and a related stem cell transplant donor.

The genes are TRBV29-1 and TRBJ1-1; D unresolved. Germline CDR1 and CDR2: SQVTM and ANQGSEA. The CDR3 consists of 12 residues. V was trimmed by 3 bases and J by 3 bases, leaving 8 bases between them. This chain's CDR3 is CSVDFPDTEAFF. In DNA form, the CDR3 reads TGCAGCGTTGATTTCCCGGACACTGAAGCTTTCTTT.

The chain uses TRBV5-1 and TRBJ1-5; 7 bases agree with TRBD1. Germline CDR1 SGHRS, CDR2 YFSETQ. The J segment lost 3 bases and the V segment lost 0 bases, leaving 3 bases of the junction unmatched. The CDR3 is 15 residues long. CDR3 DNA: TGCGCCAGCAGCTTGGGGACAGGCCCCAATCAGCCCCAGCATTTT. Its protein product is CASSLGTGPNQPQHF. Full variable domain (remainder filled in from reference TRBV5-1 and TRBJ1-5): KAGVTQTPRYLIKTRGQQVTLSCSPISGHRSVSWYQQTPGQGLQFLFEYFSETQRNKGNFPGRFSGRQFSNSRSEMNVSTLELGDSALYLCASSLGTGPNQPQHFGDGTRLSIL.

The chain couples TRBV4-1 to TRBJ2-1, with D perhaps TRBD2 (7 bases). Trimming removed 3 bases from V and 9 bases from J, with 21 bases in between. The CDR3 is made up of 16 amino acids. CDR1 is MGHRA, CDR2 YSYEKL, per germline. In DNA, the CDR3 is TGCGCCAGCAGCCAGGAGAACGTGGGGGGGGCCGGTGAGCAGTTCTTC. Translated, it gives CASSQENVGGAGEQFF.

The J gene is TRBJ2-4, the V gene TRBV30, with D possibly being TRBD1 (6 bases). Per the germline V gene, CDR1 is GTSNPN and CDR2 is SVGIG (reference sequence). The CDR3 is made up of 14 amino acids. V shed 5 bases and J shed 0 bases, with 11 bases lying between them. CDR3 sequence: CAWGGILAKNIQYF. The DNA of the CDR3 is TGTGCCTGGGGGGGCATATTAGCCAAAAACATTCAGTACTTC.

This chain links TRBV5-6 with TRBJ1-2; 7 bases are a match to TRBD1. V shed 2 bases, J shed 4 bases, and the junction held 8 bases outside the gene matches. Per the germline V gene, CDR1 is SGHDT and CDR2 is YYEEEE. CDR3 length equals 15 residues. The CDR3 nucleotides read TGTGCCAGCAGCTTTATTGACAGGGCGACCTATGGCTACACCTTC. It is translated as CASSFIDRATYGYTF.

CDR3 in amino acids: CASRSPGQRFSYEQYF. The DNA of the CDR3 is TGTGCCAGCAGATCTCCGGGGCAGCGATTTTCCTACGAGCAGTACTTC. V gene TRBV11-2 combines with J gene TRBJ2-7, with D tentatively TRBD1 or TRBD2 (5 bases each). CDR3 size: 16 residues. V was trimmed by 6 bases and J by 1 base, leaving 19 bases between them. The germline V gene encodes CDR1 SGHAT and CDR2 FQNNGV.

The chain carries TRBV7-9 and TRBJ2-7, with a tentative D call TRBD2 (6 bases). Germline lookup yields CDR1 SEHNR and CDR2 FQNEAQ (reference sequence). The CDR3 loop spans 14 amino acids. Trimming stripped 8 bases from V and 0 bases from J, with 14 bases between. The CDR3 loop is CASGTPTSSYEQYF. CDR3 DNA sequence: TGTGCCAGCGGGACTCCTACTAGCTCCTACGAGCAGTACTTC.

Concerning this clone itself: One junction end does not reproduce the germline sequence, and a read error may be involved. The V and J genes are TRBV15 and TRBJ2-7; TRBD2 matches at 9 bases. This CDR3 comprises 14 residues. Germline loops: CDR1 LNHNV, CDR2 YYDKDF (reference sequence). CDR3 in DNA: TGTGCCACCAGCAGAGAGAGTAGCGGGGGCCCGTCGGACTTC. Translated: CATSRESSGGPSDF. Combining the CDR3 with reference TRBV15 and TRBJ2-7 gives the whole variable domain DAMVIQNPRYQVTQFGKPVTLSCSQTLNHNVMYWYQQKSSQAPKLLFHYYDKDFNNEADTPDNFQSRRPNTSFCFLDIRSPGLGDTAMYLCATSRESSGGPSDFGPGTRLTVT.

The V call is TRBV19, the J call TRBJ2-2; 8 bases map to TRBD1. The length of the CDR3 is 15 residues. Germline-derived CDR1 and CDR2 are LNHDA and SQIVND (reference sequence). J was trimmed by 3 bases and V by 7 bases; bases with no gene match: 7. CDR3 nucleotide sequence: TGTGCCAGTAACGCGGACAGGGCCGACACCGGGGAGCTGTTTTTT. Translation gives CASNADRADTGELFF.

The CDR3 loop reads CASSLGLDRFFFANEKLFF. DNA for the CDR3: TGCGCCAGCAGCTTGGGTCTCGACAGGTTTTTTTTCGCTAATGAAAAACTGTTTTTT. The rearrangement joins TRBV5-1 to TRBJ1-4, with D tentatively TRBD1 (6 bases). Germline values: CDR1 SGHRS, CDR2 YFSETQ. The V end was cut by 0 bases, the J end by 3 bases, with 21 bases between. This CDR3 comprises 19 residues.

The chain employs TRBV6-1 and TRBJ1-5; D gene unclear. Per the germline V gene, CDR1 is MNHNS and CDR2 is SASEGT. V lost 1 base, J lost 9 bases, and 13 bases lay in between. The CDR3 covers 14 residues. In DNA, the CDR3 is TGTGCCAGCAGTGAAGAATCCGTGTCGGGGCCCCAGCATTTT. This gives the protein CASSEESVSGPQHF.

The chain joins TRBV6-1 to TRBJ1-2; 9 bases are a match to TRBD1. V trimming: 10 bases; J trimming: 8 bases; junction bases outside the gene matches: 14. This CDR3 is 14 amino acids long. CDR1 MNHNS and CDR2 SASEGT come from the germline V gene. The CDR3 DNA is TGTGCCACCGCCCCGACAGGGGGAAGAGAGGGCTACACCTTC. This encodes CATAPTGGREGYTF.

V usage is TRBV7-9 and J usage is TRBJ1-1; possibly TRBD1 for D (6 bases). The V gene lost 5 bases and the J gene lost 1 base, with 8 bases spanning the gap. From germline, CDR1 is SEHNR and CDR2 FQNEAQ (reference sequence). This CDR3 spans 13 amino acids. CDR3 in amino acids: CASSPRGNTEAFF. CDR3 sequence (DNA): TGTGCCAGCAGCCCCAGGGGGAACACTGAAGCTTTCTTT.

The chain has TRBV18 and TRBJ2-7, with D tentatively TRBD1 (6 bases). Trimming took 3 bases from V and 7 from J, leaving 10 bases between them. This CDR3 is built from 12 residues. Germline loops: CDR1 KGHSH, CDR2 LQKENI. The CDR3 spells CASSPGQFEQYF. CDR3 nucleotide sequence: TGTGCCAGCTCACCTGGACAGTTTGAGCAGTACTTC.

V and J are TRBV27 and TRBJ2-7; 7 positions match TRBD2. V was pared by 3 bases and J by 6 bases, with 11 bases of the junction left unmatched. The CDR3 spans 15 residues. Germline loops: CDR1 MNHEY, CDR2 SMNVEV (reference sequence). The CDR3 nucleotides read TGTGCCAGCAGTTTCGGGGGGACGCCTGGGGGCGAGCAGTACTTC. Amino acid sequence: CASSFGGTPGGEQYF.

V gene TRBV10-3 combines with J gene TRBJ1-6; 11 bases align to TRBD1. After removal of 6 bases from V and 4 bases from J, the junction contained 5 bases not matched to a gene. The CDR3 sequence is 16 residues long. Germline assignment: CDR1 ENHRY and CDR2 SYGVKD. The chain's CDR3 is CAIREGQGGYNSPLHF. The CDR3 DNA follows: TGTGCCATCAGGGAGGGACAGGGGGGATATAATTCACCCCTCCACTTT.